The 18 T cell receptor beta chains below all came from one sample that was sequenced in a study of T cell responses to AZD1222 COVID-19 vaccine. Assay used: immunoSEQ multiplex PCR; TCRdb lists only in-frame clones, some missing. This table has some 110,000 clones, approximately 86% appearing once. The sample here was peripheral blood, taken 28 days after the second AZD1222 dose. The receptor set was obtained from an adult who received the AZD1222 COVID-19 vaccine.

This chain connects TRBV1 to TRBJ2-3. TRBV1 is a pseudogene. This CDR3 region has 13 residues. As DNA, the CDR3 is TGCACCAGCAGCCAAGATTTTGCAGATACGCAGTATTTT. This codes for CTSSQDFADTQYF.

The rearrangement joins TRBV27 to TRBJ1-5, with 8 bases aligning to TRBD1. The germline CDR1 and CDR2 sequences are MNHEY and SMNVEV (reference sequence). Losses at the gene ends were 3 bases for V and 2 bases for J; bases not matched to a gene: 6. The CDR3 is 16 residues long. The CDR3, as DNA: TGTGCCAGCAGTTTTACCGGACAGGGTGGCAATCAGCCCCAGCATTTT. This encodes CASSFTGQGGNQPQHF.

This chain uses TRBV12-3 or TRBV12-4 with TRBJ1-1, with a tentative D call TRBD1 (6 bases). Trimming removed 6 bases from V and 5 bases from J, with 13 bases in between. CDR3 size: 13 residues. The CDR3 nucleotides are TGTGCCAGCAGCCCCACAGGGCGAACTGAAGCTTTCTTT. Encoded protein: CASSPTGRTEAFF.

The chain is built from TRBV19 and TRBJ2-2; D is possibly TRBD2 (6 bases). The CDR3 is made up of 14 amino acids. The germline gives CDR1 LNHDA, CDR2 SQIVND (reference sequence). Trimming stripped 5 bases from V and 7 bases from J, with 14 bases between. The CDR3 DNA reads as TGTGCCAGTAGTCGCTCTAGCGAGGGCGGGGAGCTGTTTTTT. Encoded protein: CASSRSSEGGELFF. The variable domain in full, with the rest retrieved from reference TRBV19 and TRBJ2-2, is DGGITQSPKYLFRKEGQNVTLSCEQNLNHDAMYWYRQDPGQGLRLIYYSQIVNDFQKGDIAEGYSVSREKKESFPLTVTSAQKNPTAFYLCASSRSSEGGELFFGEGSRLTVL.

The chain employs TRBV2 and TRBJ2-2, with 7 bases lining up with TRBD1. Germline V gene data show CDR1 as SNHLY and CDR2 as FYNNEI. The CDR3 is made up of 13 amino acids. J was trimmed by 7 bases and V by 6 bases; bases with no gene match: 5. The CDR3, as DNA: TGTGCCAGCAGACAGGGGTGGAACGGGGAGCTGTTTTTT. Translated: CASRQGWNGELFF.

This chain joins TRBV5-6 and TRBJ2-1; D not resolved. The CDR3 consists of 13 residues. From germline, CDR1 is SGHDT and CDR2 YYEEEE. Trimming removed 0 bases from V and 8 bases from J, with 9 bases in between. The CDR3 reads CASSLVRHHEQFF. DNA of the CDR3: TGTGCCAGCAGCTTGGTCAGGCACCATGAGCAGTTCTTC.

The table lists this clone with a count of one. The chain couples TRBV6-5 to TRBJ2-7; weak D call: TRBD1 (5 bases). CDR1 and CDR2 (germline): MNHEY, SVGAGI. The CDR3 spans 16 residues. Between the trimmed V and J ends, which lost 2 bases and 4 bases, there was a span of 18 bases. The CDR3 protein is CASSYERAPQGYEQYF. The CDR3 bases are TGTGCCAGCAGTTACGAACGGGCCCCTCAGGGATACGAGCAGTACTTC.

The rearrangement links TRBV7-2 to TRBJ1-5; 7 positions match TRBD1. CDR1 and CDR2 from the germline V gene are SGHTA and FQGNSA. Losses at the gene ends were 5 bases for V and 4 bases for J; bases not matched to a gene: 8. CDR3 length: 15 residues. This chain's CDR3 is CASSLSGTENQPQHF. The CDR3 coding sequence is TGTGCCAGCAGCCTTTCCGGGACAGAGAATCAGCCCCAGCATTTT. Complete variable domain (other parts from reference TRBV7-2 and TRBJ1-5): GAGVSQSPSNKVTEKGKDVELRCDPISGHTALYWYRQSLGQGLEFLIYFQGNSAPDKSGLPSDRFSAERTGGSVSTLTIQRTQQEDSAVYLCASSLSGTENQPQHFGDGTRLSIL.

V usage is TRBV9 and J usage is TRBJ2-1; possibly TRBD1 for D (7 bases). CDR1 is SGDLS, CDR2 YYNGEE, per germline. CDR3 length: 15 residues. The ends were cut back, 0 bases at V and 6 bases at J, with 13 bases in the middle. The CDR3 coding sequence is TGTGCCAGCAGCGTAGGCAGGGGGGTGCGCAATGAGCAGTTCTTC. Translated, it gives CASSVGRGVRNEQFF. Complete variable domain (other parts from reference TRBV9 and TRBJ2-1): DSGVTQTPKHLITATGQRVTLRCSPRSGDLSVYWYQQSLDQGLQFLIQYYNGEERAKGNILERFSAQQFPDLHSELNLSSLELGDSALYFCASSVGRGVRNEQFFGPGTRLTVL.

The rearrangement uses TRBV7-2 and TRBJ2-2; 7 bases are shared with TRBD1. The CDR3 is 15 amino acids. The germline CDR1 and CDR2 sequences are SGHTA and FQGNSA. V gave up 4 bases and J gave up 0 bases; unmatched junction bases: 2. The chain's CDR3 is CASSWGQTNTGELFF. The CDR3 nucleotides read TGTGCCAGCAGCTGGGGACAGACGAACACCGGGGAGCTGTTTTTT.

This clone was picked up many times. This rearrangement joins TRBV28 to TRBJ2-7, with 9 bases that match TRBD2. With V trimmed by 6 bases and J by 4 bases, 7 bases remained unmatched. Germline-derived CDR1 and CDR2 are MDHEN and SYDVKM. The CDR3 extends over 14 amino acids. The CDR3 here is CASRPSGIGYEQYF. The CDR3, as DNA: TGTGCCAGCAGACCTAGCGGGATCGGGTACGAGCAGTACTTC. Full variable domain (rest looked up from reference TRBV28 and TRBJ2-7): DVKVTQSSRYLVKRTGEKVFLECVQDMDHENMFWYRQDPGLGLRLIYFSYDVKMKEKGDIPEGYSVSREKKERFSLILESASTNQTSMYLCASRPSGIGYEQYFGPGTRLTVT.

The V and J genes are TRBV2 and TRBJ1-1; 7 bases are shared with TRBD1. The length of the CDR3 is 14 residues. After removal of 6 bases from V and 1 base from J, the junction contained 5 bases not matched to a gene. Germline values: CDR1 SNHLY, CDR2 FYNNEI. Here the CDR3 reads CASRTTGQNTEAFF. The CDR3, as DNA: TGTGCCAGCAGGACGACAGGGCAGAACACTGAAGCTTTCTTT.

The CDR3 protein is CASSIVSREDSPLHF. The CDR3 DNA reads as TGTGCCAGTAGTATAGTTTCCAGGGAGGATTCACCCCTCCACTTT. The chain links TRBV19 to TRBJ1-6, with D possibly being TRBD1 (5 bases). The ends were cut back, 1 base at V and 8 bases at J, with 12 bases in the middle. Germline values: CDR1 LNHDA, CDR2 SQIVND (reference sequence). This CDR3 has 15 amino acids.

This clone has only one observation. The J gene is TRBJ1-6, the V gene TRBV5-1; D gene unclear. The ends were cut back, 8 bases at V and 5 bases at J, with 11 bases in the middle. Per the germline V gene, CDR1 is SGHRS and CDR2 is YFSETQ. This CDR3 comprises 13 residues. For the CDR3, the DNA is TGCGCCAGTGGGGTGACGGATAATTCACCCCTCCACTTT. Translated, it gives CASGVTDNSPLHF.

The gene calls are TRBV11-2 and TRBJ2-7; perhaps TRBD1 as D (7 bases). The V end was cut by 4 bases, the J end by 4 bases, with 17 bases between. The CDR3 loop spans 15 amino acids. Per the germline V gene, CDR1 is SGHAT and CDR2 is FQNNGV. CDR3 sequence: CASSSQGGAGYEQYF. CDR3 bases: TGTGCCAGCAGCTCCCAGGGGGGCGCTGGGTACGAGCAGTACTTC.

This rearrangement joins TRBV7-9 to TRBJ2-3; tentative D call: TRBD1 (6 bases). This CDR3 is built from 14 residues. From germline, CDR1 is SEHNR and CDR2 FQNEAQ (reference sequence). Trimming shortened V by 9 bases and J by 1 base, and 14 bases separated the two germline ends. CDR3 nucleotide sequence: TGTGCCAGTTCACAGGGTTTGGGCACAGATACGCAGTATTTT. Its protein product is CASSQGLGTDTQYF.

The V gene is TRBV5-1, the J gene TRBJ1-1; D remains unclear. Trimming stripped 0 bases from V and 1 base from J, with 7 bases between. Germline CDR1 SGHRS, CDR2 YFSETQ. CDR3 length equals 14 residues. The CDR3 protein is CASSLATENTEAFF. In nucleotides, the CDR3 is TGCGCCAGCAGCTTGGCCACAGAGAACACTGAAGCTTTCTTT.

The chain recombines TRBV2 with TRBJ2-1, with 8 bases identical to TRBD1. The trim removed 1 base at V and 7 bases at J, leaving 3 bases unmatched. Germline CDR1 reads SNHLY; CDR2 reads FYNNEI. This CDR3 has 14 amino acids. The CDR3: CASSEGTGWNEQFF. As DNA, the CDR3 is TGTGCCAGCAGTGAAGGGACAGGGTGGAATGAGCAGTTCTTC.